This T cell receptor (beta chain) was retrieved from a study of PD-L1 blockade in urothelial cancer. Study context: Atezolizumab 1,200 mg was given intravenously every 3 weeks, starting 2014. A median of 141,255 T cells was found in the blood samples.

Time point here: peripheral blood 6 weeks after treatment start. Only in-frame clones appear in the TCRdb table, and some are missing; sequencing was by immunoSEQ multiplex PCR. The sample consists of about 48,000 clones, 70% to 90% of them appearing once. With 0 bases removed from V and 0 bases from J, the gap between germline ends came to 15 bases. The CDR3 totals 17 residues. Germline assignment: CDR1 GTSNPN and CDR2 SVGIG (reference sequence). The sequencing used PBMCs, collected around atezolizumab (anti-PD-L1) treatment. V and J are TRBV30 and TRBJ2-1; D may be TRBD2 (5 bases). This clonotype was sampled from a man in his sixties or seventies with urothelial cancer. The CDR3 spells CAWSVSYPGNSYNEQFF. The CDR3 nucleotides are TGTGCCTGGAGTGTAAGTTATCCCGGGAACTCCTACAATGAGCAGTTCTTC.